The 10 T cell receptor beta chains below come from one sample, sequenced in a study of regulatory and conventional T cells in RAG deficiency. The method was immunoSEQ multiplex PCR; TCRdb's version includes in-frame clones alone and lacks a portion of them. The sample holds fewer than 35,000 clones; 70% to 90% are singletons and the top ten take about 5%. In addition, the sample was reused for a study of regulatory T cells. That work contributes: Amplification used 52 TRBV primers and 13 TRBJ primers.

Input material: CD8+ T cells sorted from blood. The receptors originated from a human donor in good health.

The chain has TRBV4-2 and TRBJ2-1, with 14 bases aligning to TRBD2. Germline loops: CDR1 LGHNA, CDR2 YNFKEQ. The CDR3 runs 16 residues. V trimming: 6 bases; J trimming: 0 bases; junction bases outside the gene matches: 1. CDR3 bases: TGTGCCAGCAGGACTAGCGGGGGGGTCTCCTACAATGAGCAGTTCTTC. It specifies CASRTSGGVSYNEQFF.

This rearrangement joins TRBV29-1 to TRBJ2-1; 9 bases are a match to TRBD2. This CDR3 region has 18 residues. CDR1 and CDR2 from the germline V gene are SQVTM and ANQGSEA. J was trimmed by 0 bases and V by 3 bases; bases with no gene match: 12. Here the CDR3 reads CSVDGTGLAGSSYNEQFF. In DNA, the CDR3 is TGCAGCGTTGACGGGACGGGGCTAGCGGGGAGCTCCTACAATGAGCAGTTCTTC.

The CDR3 spells CSVLTESSYEQYF. The DNA of the CDR3 is TGCAGCGTCTTGACAGAGAGCTCCTACGAGCAGTACTTC. The chain uses TRBV29-1 and TRBJ2-7; D is possibly TRBD1 (5 bases). Germline CDR1 reads SQVTM; CDR2 reads ANQGSEA. Trimming left V 6 bases short and J 0 bases short, with 12 bases between. The CDR3 has 13 residues.

V is TRBV6-5 and J is TRBJ1-1, with D unresolved. Germline V gives CDR1 MNHEY, CDR2 SVGAGI. The germline V and J ends were trimmed by 0 bases and 0 bases, with 2 bases remaining between them. The CDR3 consists of 13 residues. This CDR3 is CASSYSLNTEAFF. CDR3 coding DNA: TGTGCCAGCAGTTACTCACTGAACACTGAAGCTTTCTTT.

This clone turned up a few times. J is TRBJ1-2 and V is TRBV6-5; D is unresolved. The CDR3 totals 14 residues. V was clipped by 8 bases and J by 1 base, with 14 bases between them. The germline V gene encodes CDR1 MNHEY and CDR2 SVGAGI. The CDR3 region has the DNA TGTGCCAGCTGCCTCGTCCGAGGTAACTATGGCTACACCTTC. This codes for CASCLVRGNYGYTF.

The chain is built from TRBV12-5 and TRBJ2-1; TRBD1 agrees at 8 bases. There are 14 residues in the CDR3. The V and J ends lost 8 bases and 0 bases, in that order; junction bases with no gene match: 3. The germline gives CDR1 LGHNT, CDR2 FRNRAP. The CDR3: CASTGTGSYNEQFF. The DNA for the CDR3 is TGTGCTAGTACCGGGACAGGCTCCTACAATGAGCAGTTCTTC.

The V gene is TRBV28, the J gene TRBJ2-3; possibly TRBD2 for D (6 bases). Germline CDR1 reads MDHEN; CDR2 reads SYDVKM. This CDR3 region has 14 residues. V was pared by 3 bases and J by 4 bases, with 11 bases between. The CDR3 bases are TGTGCCAGCAGTTTGGAGGGCGGGGCAGATACGCAGTATTTT. As protein: CASSLEGGADTQYF. Based on the CDR3 plus reference TRBV28 and TRBJ2-3, the full variable domain is DVKVTQSSRYLVKRTGEKVFLECVQDMDHENMFWYRQDPGLGLRLIYFSYDVKMKEKGDIPEGYSVSREKKERFSLILESASTNQTSMYLCASSLEGGADTQYFGPGTRLTVL.

The rearrangement uses TRBV19 and TRBJ2-7; the D gene is possibly TRBD1 (6 bases). This CDR3 is built from 14 residues. CDR1 is LNHDA, CDR2 SQIVND, per germline (reference sequence). V gave up 3 bases and J gave up 3 bases, with 12 bases separating them. The CDR3 DNA reads TGTGCCAGTAGTATTATGCAGGGGAGCTACGAGCAGTACTTC. This gives the protein CASSIMQGSYEQYF. The full variable domain, completed using reference TRBV19 and TRBJ2-7, is DGGITQSPKYLFRKEGQNVTLSCEQNLNHDAMYWYRQDPGQGLRLIYYSQIVNDFQKGDIAEGYSVSREKKESFPLTVTSAQKNPTAFYLCASSIMQGSYEQYFGPGTRLTVT.

This clone was counted between two and nine times. This chain connects TRBV27 to TRBJ2-7, with 7 bases lining up with TRBD2. The CDR3 contains 15 residues. Germline loops: CDR1 MNHEY, CDR2 SMNVEV (reference sequence). V was clipped by 2 bases and J by 5 bases; unmatched bases: 9. The CDR3 reads CASSLGGGLGDEQYF. DNA for the CDR3: TGTGCCAGCAGTTTAGGGGGGGGACTCGGGGACGAGCAGTACTTC.

V usage is TRBV19 and J usage is TRBJ1-5; TRBD1 aligns across 7 bases. The germline gives CDR1 LNHDA, CDR2 SQIVND (reference sequence). Germline trimming cut 3 bases from V and 3 bases from J; bases unmatched to any gene: 5. The CDR3 is made up of 15 amino acids. CDR3: CASSMDRIHNQPQHF. The CDR3 nucleotides read TGTGCCAGTAGTATGGACAGGATCCACAATCAGCCCCAGCATTTT.